The 10 T cell receptor beta chains below come from one sample, sequenced in a study of PD-1 blockade in classical Hodgkin lymphoma. Repertoires were generated with immunoSEQ multiplex PCR, while TCRdb's copy carries only in-frame clones and drops some. This sample carries approximately 59,000 clones, 85% to 95% of them seen once, and the ten largest clones take about 10%. Every patient experienced relapse after autologous stem cell transplantation, and brentuximab vedotin exposure varied. The sequencing here drew on peripheral blood mononuclear cells (PBMCs), taken before the second cycle of nivolumab. These receptors were obtained from a human donor with classical Hodgkin lymphoma.

Note on this clone: One end of the junction does not line up with germline, which may come from a read error. The V and J genes are TRBV6-6 and TRBJ2-3; D perhaps matches TRBD2 (6 bases). The length of the CDR3 is 15 residues. CDR1 MNHNY and CDR2 SVGAGI come from the germline V gene (reference sequence). CDR3 loop: CASGYRLSGVDTQYF. The DNA for the CDR3 is TGTGCCAGCGGTTACCGCCTGTCGGGAGTGGATACGCAGTATTTT.

This clone has a handful of counts. The rearrangement links TRBV6-1 to TRBJ1-1, with a weak D call TRBD1 (5 bases). CDR3 size: 14 residues. Per germline, CDR1 MNHNS and CDR2 SASEGT. V gave up 6 bases and J gave up 4 bases, with 15 bases separating them. CDR3 region: CASSEGQGGTEAFF. CDR3 bases: TGTGCCAGCAGCGAGGGGCAGGGTGGCACTGAAGCTTTCTTT.

This chain joins TRBV7-2 and TRBJ2-7; weak D call: TRBD2 (5 bases). Germline CDR1 reads SGHTA; CDR2 reads FQGNSA. V lost 5 bases, J lost 6 bases, and 8 bases lay in between. The length of the CDR3 is 11 residues. The CDR3 DNA follows: TGTGCCAGCAGCACCGAGGGCGAGCAGTACTTC. It is translated as CASSTEGEQYF. Looking up the rest from reference TRBV7-2 and TRBJ2-7 gives the full variable domain: GAGVSQSPSNKVTEKGKDVELRCDPISGHTALYWYRQSLGQGLEFLIYFQGNSAPDKSGLPSDRFSAERTGGSVSTLTIQRTQQEDSAVYLCASSTEGEQYFGPGTRLTVT.

The V gene is TRBV10-2, the J gene TRBJ1-1; D perhaps matches TRBD1 (5 bases). Germline CDR1 WSHSY, CDR2 SAAADI. The CDR3 runs 13 residues. Trimming pared 3 bases from V and 4 bases from J, leaving 9 bases between. The CDR3 here is CASSEGGATEAFF. The CDR3, as DNA: TGCGCCAGCAGTGAAGGAGGGGCCACTGAAGCTTTCTTT.

The chain couples TRBV4-1 to TRBJ1-5; D is uncertain. Germline lookup yields CDR1 MGHRA and CDR2 YSYEKL. CDR3 length: 15 amino acids. V lost 0 bases, J lost 3 bases, and 9 bases lay in between. The DNA of the CDR3 is TGCGCCAGCAGCCAAGAACGTTGGGACAATCAGCCCCAGCATTTT. Protein product: CASSQERWDNQPQHF.

In this sample, this clone turned up once. V usage is TRBV27 and J usage is TRBJ1-1, with D possibly matching TRBD1 (6 bases). V lost 6 bases, J lost 7 bases, and 12 bases lay in between. Germline CDR1 reads MNHEY; CDR2 reads SMNVEV (reference sequence). This CDR3 is built from 12 residues. CDR3 coding DNA: TGTGCCAGCAGCTTAAGGGGGGTTGAAGCTTTCTTT. Its translation: CASSLRGVEAFF.

The rearrangement joins TRBV5-1 to TRBJ1-2; no clear D gene. Germline assignment: CDR1 SGHRS and CDR2 YFSETQ. The V and J ends lost 2 bases and 4 bases respectively, with 12 bases between them. CDR3 size: 14 residues. The CDR3 protein is CASSFGQLPYGYTF. CDR3 DNA sequence: TGCGCCAGCAGCTTTGGTCAGCTCCCCTATGGCTACACCTTC.

The chain carries TRBV15 and TRBJ2-6; D unclear. The CDR3 is made up of 16 amino acids. Germline CDR1 reads LNHNV; CDR2 reads YYDKDF (reference sequence). The V gene lost 5 bases and the J gene lost 0 bases, with 11 bases spanning the gap. The DNA for the CDR3 is TGTGCCACCAGCCCCTTCGGAAACTCTGGGGCCAACGTCCTGACTTTC. Translating gives CATSPFGNSGANVLTF.

The rearrangement uses TRBV5-1 and TRBJ2-3; unclear D gene. The CDR3 is 15 residues long. Germline V gene lookup returns CDR1 SGHRS and CDR2 YFSETQ. V was trimmed by 6 bases and J by 0 bases, leaving 14 bases between them. The CDR3 DNA reads as TGCGCCAGCACCATAAGCGCGGCCAGCACAGATACGCAGTATTTT. This codes for CASTISAASTDTQYF.

This clone was detected a few times. The rearrangement uses TRBV27 and TRBJ1-5; no firm D call. In germline, CDR1 is MNHEY, CDR2 SMNVEV (reference sequence). Trimming left V 2 bases short and J 9 bases short, with 23 bases between. The CDR3 is made up of 17 amino acids. The chain's CDR3 is CASSLKGYLDRLTPQHF. In DNA form, the CDR3 reads TGTGCCAGCAGTTTAAAGGGCTACTTAGACCGCTTAACGCCCCAGCATTTT.